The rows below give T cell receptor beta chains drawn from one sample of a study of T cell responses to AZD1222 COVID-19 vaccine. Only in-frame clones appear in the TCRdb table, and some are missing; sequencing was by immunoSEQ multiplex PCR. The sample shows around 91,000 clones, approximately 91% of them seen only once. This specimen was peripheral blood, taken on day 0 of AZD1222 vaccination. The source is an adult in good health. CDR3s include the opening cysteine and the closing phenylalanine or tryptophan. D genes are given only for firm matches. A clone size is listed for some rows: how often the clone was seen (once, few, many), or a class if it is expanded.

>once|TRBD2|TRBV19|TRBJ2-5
TGTGCCAGTAGTATAGTTAGCGGGGGAGGAGAGACCCAGTACTTC
CASSIVSGGGETQYF
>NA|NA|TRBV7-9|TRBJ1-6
TGTGCCAGCAGCTTAAGTTCACCCCTCCACTTT
CASSLSSPLHF
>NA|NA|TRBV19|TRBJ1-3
TGTGCCAGTAGCCCTTACCGGGGCCGAAACACCATATATTTT
CASSPYRGRNTIYF
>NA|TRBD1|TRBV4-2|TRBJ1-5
TGTGCCAGTAGCCAGGGACAGGGGGATCAGCCCCAGCATTTT
CASSQGQGDQPQHF
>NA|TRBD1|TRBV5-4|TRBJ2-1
TGTGCCAGCAGCAACGACAGGGGCAATGAGCAGTTCTTC
CASSNDRGNEQFF
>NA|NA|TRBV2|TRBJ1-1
TGTGCCAGCACCCCGGAGACGGAGGGGAACACTGAAGCTTTCTTT
CASTPETEGNTEAFF
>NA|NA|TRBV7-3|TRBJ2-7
TGTGCCAGCAGCCCCACCCGGGGCTACTCCTACGAGCAGTACTTC
CASSPTRGYSYEQYF
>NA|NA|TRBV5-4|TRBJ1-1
TGTGCCAGCAGCTTGAACGGCGTGAACACTGAAGCTTTCTTT
CASSLNGVNTEAFF
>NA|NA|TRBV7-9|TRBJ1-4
TGTGCCAGCAGCCTAGGGGTATCGGGCGCCGATGAAAAACTGTTTTTT
CASSLGVSGADEKLFF
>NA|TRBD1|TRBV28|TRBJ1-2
TGTGCCAGCTCACCGGGACAGGGGTGGGGAAACTATGGCTACACCTTC
CASSPGQGWGNYGYTF
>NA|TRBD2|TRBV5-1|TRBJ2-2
TGCGCCAGCAGCTTTGCGGGGGTTAACACCGGGGAGCTGTTTTTT
CASSFAGVNTGELFF
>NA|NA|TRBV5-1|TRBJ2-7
TGCGCCAGCAGCTTGGCACAGGGCACCTACGAGCAGTACTTC
CASSLAQGTYEQYF
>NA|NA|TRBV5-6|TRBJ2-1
TGTGCCAGCAGCCAATCCGGGACAATCCGCTACAATGAGCAGTTCTTC
CASSQSGTIRYNEQFF
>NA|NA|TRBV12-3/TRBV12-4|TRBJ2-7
TGTGCCAGCAGTTTCGGAAGGGACTACGAGCAGTACTTC
CASSFGRDYEQYF
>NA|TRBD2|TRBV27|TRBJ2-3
TGTGCCAGCACCCATTTGGCTAGCGGGGGCACAGATACGCAGTATTTT
CASTHLASGGTDTQYF
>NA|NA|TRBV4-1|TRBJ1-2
TGCGCCAGCAGCCAAGGGCCGGGGGCCGTCTATGGCTACACCTTC
CASSQGPGAVYGYTF
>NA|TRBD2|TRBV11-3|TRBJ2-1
TGTGCCAGCAGCTTAGAGGCTAGCGGGACCAATGAGCAGTTCTTC
CASSLEASGTNEQFF
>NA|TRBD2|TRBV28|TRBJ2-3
TGTGCCAGCAGTCCGATAGCGGGTACGCAGTATTTT
CASSPIAGTQYF
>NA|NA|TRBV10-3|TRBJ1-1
TGTGCCATCACCGGTGGAACTGAAGCTTTCTTT
CAITGGTEAFF
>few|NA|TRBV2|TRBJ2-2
TGTGCCAGCGGGACGCCGCGTACCGGGGAGCTGTTTTTT
CASGTPRTGELFF
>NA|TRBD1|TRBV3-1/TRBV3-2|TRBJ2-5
TGTGCCAGCAGCCAAGAAGGGGACAGAGAGACCCAGTACTTC
CASSQEGDRETQYF
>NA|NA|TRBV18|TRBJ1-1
TGTGCCAGCTTCGGACAGCCGAACACTGAAGCTTTCTTT
CASFGQPNTEAFF
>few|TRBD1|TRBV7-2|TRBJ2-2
TGTGCCAGCAGCCTCCAGACAGGGGACGGGGAGCTGTTTTTT
CASSLQTGDGELFF
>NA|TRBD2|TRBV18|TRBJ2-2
TGTGCCAGCTCACCACCTAATAGCGGGAGTCCCGGGGAGCTGTTTTTT
CASSPPNSGSPGELFF
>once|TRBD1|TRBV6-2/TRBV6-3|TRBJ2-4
TGTGCCAGCAGCTTCAGGGGGCTGGCCAAAAACATTCAGTACTTC
CASSFRGLAKNIQYF
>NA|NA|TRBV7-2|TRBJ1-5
TGTGCCAGCAGCGGGACGGGGAATAGCAATCAGCCCCAGCATTTT
CASSGTGNSNQPQHF
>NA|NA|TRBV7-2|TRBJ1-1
TGTGCCAGCAGCTTAGAACGGATTGAAGCTTTCTTT
CASSLERIEAFF
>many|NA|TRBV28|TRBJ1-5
TGTGCCAGCAGCATGGAGGGGAATCAGCCCCAGCATTTT
CASSMEGNQPQHF
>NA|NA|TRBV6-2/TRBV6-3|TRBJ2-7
TGTGCCAGCAGTTATGGGACACCGGACGCCTACGAGCAGTACTTC
CASSYGTPDAYEQYF
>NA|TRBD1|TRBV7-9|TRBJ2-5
TGTGCCAGCAGCTTAGAGGGACAGGGCTCCCGAGAGACCCAGTACTTC
CASSLEGQGSRETQYF
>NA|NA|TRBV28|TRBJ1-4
TGTGCCAGCAGTTTACCGGACGGGCAGAAAAAACTGTTTTTT
CASSLPDGQKKLFF
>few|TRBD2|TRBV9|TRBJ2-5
TGTGCCAGCAGCCCTTGGGGGGGAGAGACCCAGTACTTC
CASSPWGGETQYF
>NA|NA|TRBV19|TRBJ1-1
TGTGCCAGTAGTGAAGAAGGGGGGTGGACTGAAGCTTTCTTT
CASSEEGGWTEAFF
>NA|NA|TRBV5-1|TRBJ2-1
TGCGCCAGCAGCTTGAATAGCGACTCCTACAATGAGCAGTTCTTC
CASSLNSDSYNEQFF